This entry describes one T cell receptor beta chain. This sample was included in a study of shared clonotypes between healthy human individuals. The method was immunoSEQ multiplex PCR; TCRdb's version includes in-frame clones alone and lacks a portion of them. The sample includes 1.5 million to 1.9 million clones, about 98% of them seen just once. With 6 bases removed from V and 1 base from J, the gap between germline ends came to 16 bases. Per germline, CDR1 KGHSH and CDR2 LQKENI. The CDR3 has 16 residues. V gene TRBV18 combines with J gene TRBJ1-3; D is ambiguous. This TCR was recovered from a young man in good health. Sequencing used naive CD4+ T cells sorted from blood. Sample subset: CD45RA+ positively selected. The DNA of the CDR3 is TGTGCCAGCTCGCGTGAGGGCAAATTATCTGGAAACACCATATATTTT. Protein: CASSREGKLSGNTIYF.